Listed here are 12 T cell receptor beta chains from one sample, sequenced in a study of technical replicates of blood from several donors. The repertoire was sequenced with immunoSEQ multiplex PCR; TCRdb's copy has only in-frame clones and lacks some. This sample yields around 57,000 clones, of which approximately 97% are seen a single time; approximately 0.21% belongs to the top ten. The specimen sequenced was T cells isolated from PBMCs. These receptors were taken from a human donor in good health.

The chain links TRBV5-4 to TRBJ2-1; 7 nucleotides line up with TRBD1. This CDR3 contains 14 residues. From germline, CDR1 is SGHNT and CDR2 YYREEE (reference sequence). V was pared by 0 bases and J by 5 bases, with 2 bases of the junction left unmatched. Here the CDR3 reads CASSLGDSNNEQFF. DNA of the CDR3: TGTGCCAGCAGCTTGGGGGACAGCAACAATGAGCAGTTCTTC. The full variable domain, its missing parts supplied by reference TRBV5-4 and TRBJ2-1, is ETGVTQSPTHLIKTRGQQVTLRCSSQSGHNTVSWYQQALGQGPQFIFQYYREEENGRGNFPPRFSGLQFPNYSSELNVNALELDDSALYLCASSLGDSNNEQFFGPGTRLTVL.

The chain links TRBV18 to TRBJ1-1; D not certain. The V and J ends lost 3 bases and 3 bases respectively, with 23 bases between them. Looked up from germline, CDR1 is KGHSH and CDR2 is LQKENI. The CDR3 covers 18 residues. The CDR3 loop reads CASSPYLGVGLSDTEAFF. CDR3 nucleotides: TGTGCCAGCTCACCTTACTTGGGCGTTGGACTTTCTGACACTGAAGCTTTCTTT.

V gene TRBV9 combines with J gene TRBJ2-7; the D is unclear. Germline V gene data show CDR1 as SGDLS and CDR2 as YYNGEE. This CDR3 has 14 residues. V was clipped by 4 bases and J by 2 bases, with 13 bases between them. The CDR3 nucleotides are TGTGCCAGCAGCTCTTGGCTTGGGCCCTACGAGCAGTACTTC. Translating gives CASSSWLGPYEQYF. Drawing the rest from reference TRBV9 and TRBJ2-7, the complete variable domain is DSGVTQTPKHLITATGQRVTLRCSPRSGDLSVYWYQQSLDQGLQFLIQYYNGEERAKGNILERFSAQQFPDLHSELNLSSLELGDSALYFCASSSWLGPYEQYFGPGTRLTVT.

The V call is TRBV27, the J call TRBJ1-5; 8 nucleotides line up with TRBD1. There are 18 residues in the CDR3. Losses at the gene ends were 1 base for V and 0 bases for J; bases not matched to a gene: 8. Looked up from germline, CDR1 is MNHEY and CDR2 is SMNVEV (reference sequence). CDR3 loop: CASSLFWTGLYSNQPQHF. The CDR3 DNA reads as TGTGCCAGCAGTTTATTTTGGACAGGGCTTTATAGCAATCAGCCCCAGCATTTT.

The chain carries TRBV5-8 and TRBJ1-2; D might be TRBD1 (6 bases). The CDR3 contains 13 residues. The ends were cut back, 2 bases at V and 7 bases at J, with 12 bases in the middle. Germline-derived CDR1 and CDR2 are SGHTS and YDEGEE. The CDR3 DNA reads TGTGCCAGCAGCTTAAACAGGGTTTTTGGCTACACCTTC. Its translation: CASSLNRVFGYTF.

V gene TRBV12-5 combines with J gene TRBJ2-2; D is uncertain. V was pared by 3 bases and J by 6 bases, with 17 bases between. The germline V gene encodes CDR1 LGHNT and CDR2 FRNRAP. This CDR3 spans 16 amino acids. The CDR3 DNA sequence: TGTGCTAGTGGTTTTATGGTAGAGTACGTCGCCGGGGAGCTGTTTTTT. It specifies CASGFMVEYVAGELFF. Filled out from reference TRBV12-5 and TRBJ2-2, the complete variable domain reads DARVTQTPRHKVTEMGQEVTMRCQPILGHNTVFWYRQTMMQGLELLAYFRNRAPLDDSGMPKDRFSAEMPDATLATLKIQPSEPRDSAVYFCASGFMVEYVAGELFFGEGSRLTVL.

The chain joins TRBV10-2 to TRBJ2-5; possible D gene TRBD1, 5 bases. Germline V gives CDR1 WSHSY, CDR2 SAAADI. The CDR3 loop spans 13 amino acids. V was cut by 2 bases and J by 5 bases, with 9 bases left in between. Here the CDR3 DNA reads TGCGCCAGCAGTGAGACAGGCGGCGAGACCCAGTACTTC. Translation: CASSETGGETQYF.

The chain couples TRBV28 to TRBJ1-5, with unresolved D. V was cut by 5 bases and J by 8 bases, with 16 bases left in between. The CDR3 contains 14 residues. CDR1 and CDR2 from the germline V gene are MDHEN and SYDVKM. The CDR3 loop is CASSPNLSPEPQHF. Written as DNA, the CDR3 is TGTGCCAGCAGTCCAAATCTGAGCCCCGAGCCCCAGCATTTT.

The chain recombines TRBV15 with TRBJ2-5; the match to TRBD2 covers 12 bases. Looked up from germline, CDR1 is LNHNV and CDR2 is YYDKDF (reference sequence). The CDR3 has 16 residues. J gave up 2 bases and V 6 bases, and 7 bases lay outside the gene matches. The CDR3 spells CATRAASGGVQETQYF. CDR3 nucleotide sequence: TGTGCCACCAGAGCTGCTAGCGGGGGGGTACAAGAGACCCAGTACTTC.

The chain carries TRBV4-1 and TRBJ2-2; TRBD2 agrees at 8 bases. The CDR3 is 16 residues long. The V gene's germline CDR1 is MGHRA and CDR2 YSYEKL. V lost 1 base, J lost 4 bases, and 5 bases stayed unmatched. Here the CDR3 reads CASSQVGGAPTGELFF. As DNA, the CDR3 is TGCGCCAGCAGCCAAGTCGGGGGGGCCCCCACCGGGGAGCTGTTTTTT.

The V gene is TRBV29-1, the J gene TRBJ2-7, with 9 bases that match TRBD1. The CDR3 has 15 amino acids. Losses at the gene ends were 6 bases for V and 2 bases for J; bases not matched to a gene: 11. Per the germline V gene, CDR1 is SQVTM and CDR2 is ANQGSEA. The chain's CDR3 is CSVFSPRQGAYEQYF. For the CDR3, the DNA is TGCAGCGTCTTTTCACCGAGACAGGGGGCCTACGAGCAGTACTTC.

The chain recombines TRBV6-1 with TRBJ1-5; D call uncertain. The germline V gene encodes CDR1 MNHNS and CDR2 SASEGT. The germline V and J ends were trimmed by 3 bases and 1 base, with 10 bases remaining between them. The CDR3 sequence is 15 residues long. The CDR3 sequence: CASSDGPMSNQPQHF. Here the CDR3 DNA reads TGTGCCAGCAGTGACGGTCCCATGAGCAATCAGCCCCAGCATTTT.